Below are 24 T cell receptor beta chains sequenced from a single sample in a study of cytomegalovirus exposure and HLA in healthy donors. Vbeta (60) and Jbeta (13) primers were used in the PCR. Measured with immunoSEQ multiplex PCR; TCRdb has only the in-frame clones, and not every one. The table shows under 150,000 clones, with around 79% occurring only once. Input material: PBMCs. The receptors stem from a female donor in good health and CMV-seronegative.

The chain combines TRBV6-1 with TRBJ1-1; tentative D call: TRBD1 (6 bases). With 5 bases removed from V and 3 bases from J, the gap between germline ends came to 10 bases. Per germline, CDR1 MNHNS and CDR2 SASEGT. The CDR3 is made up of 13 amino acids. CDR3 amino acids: CASSSTGYTEAFF. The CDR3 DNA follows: TGTGCCAGCAGTTCTACAGGGTACACTGAAGCTTTCTTT.

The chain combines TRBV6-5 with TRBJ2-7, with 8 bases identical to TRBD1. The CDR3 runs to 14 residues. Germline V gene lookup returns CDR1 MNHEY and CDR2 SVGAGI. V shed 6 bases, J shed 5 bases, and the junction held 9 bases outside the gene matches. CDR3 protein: CASSLDRGGDEQYF. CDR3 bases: TGTGCCAGCAGCCTTGACAGGGGAGGCGACGAGCAGTACTTC.

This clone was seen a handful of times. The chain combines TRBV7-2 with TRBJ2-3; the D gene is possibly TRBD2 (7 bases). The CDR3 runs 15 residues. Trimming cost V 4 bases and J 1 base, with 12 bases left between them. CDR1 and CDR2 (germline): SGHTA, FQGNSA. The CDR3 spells CASSSSRGRTDTQYF. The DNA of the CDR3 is TGTGCCAGCAGCTCCTCGCGGGGGCGCACAGATACGCAGTATTTT. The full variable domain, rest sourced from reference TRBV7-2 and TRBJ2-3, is GAGVSQSPSNKVTEKGKDVELRCDPISGHTALYWYRQSLGQGLEFLIYFQGNSAPDKSGLPSDRFSAERTGGSVSTLTIQRTQQEDSAVYLCASSSSRGRTDTQYFGPGTRLTVL.

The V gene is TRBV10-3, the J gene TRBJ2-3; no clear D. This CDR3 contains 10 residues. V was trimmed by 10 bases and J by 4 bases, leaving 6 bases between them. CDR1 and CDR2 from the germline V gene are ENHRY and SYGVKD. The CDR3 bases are TGTGCCACCTACTCAGATACGCAGTATTTT. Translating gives CATYSDTQYF.

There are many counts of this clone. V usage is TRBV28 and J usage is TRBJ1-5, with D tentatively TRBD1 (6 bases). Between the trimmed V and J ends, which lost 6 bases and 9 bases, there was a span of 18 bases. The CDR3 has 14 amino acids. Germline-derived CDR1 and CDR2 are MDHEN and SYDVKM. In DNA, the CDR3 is TGTGCCAGCAGGAAAGGGTACAGGGAGAGGCCCCAGCATTTT. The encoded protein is CASRKGYRERPQHF. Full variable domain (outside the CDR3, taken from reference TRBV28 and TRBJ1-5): DVKVTQSSRYLVKRTGEKVFLECVQDMDHENMFWYRQDPGLGLRLIYFSYDVKMKEKGDIPEGYSVSREKKERFSLILESASTNQTSMYLCASRKGYRERPQHFGDGTRLSIL.

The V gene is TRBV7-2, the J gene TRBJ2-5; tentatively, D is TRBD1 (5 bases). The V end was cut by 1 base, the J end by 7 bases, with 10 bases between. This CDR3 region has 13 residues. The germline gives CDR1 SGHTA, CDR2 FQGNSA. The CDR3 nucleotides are TGTGCCAGCAGCTTAGAGGGGTTCGGGACCCAGTACTTC. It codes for CASSLEGFGTQYF.

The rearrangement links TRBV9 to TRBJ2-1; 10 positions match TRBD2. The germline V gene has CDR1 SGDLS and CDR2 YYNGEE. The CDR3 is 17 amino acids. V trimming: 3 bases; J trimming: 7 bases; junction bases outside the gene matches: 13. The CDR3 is CASSEGLLAGTGNEQFF. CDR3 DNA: TGTGCCAGCAGCGAGGGCTTACTAGCGGGGACGGGTAATGAGCAGTTCTTC. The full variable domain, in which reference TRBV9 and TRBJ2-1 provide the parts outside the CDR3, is DSGVTQTPKHLITATGQRVTLRCSPRSGDLSVYWYQQSLDQGLQFLIQYYNGEERAKGNILERFSAQQFPDLHSELNLSSLELGDSALYFCASSEGLLAGTGNEQFFGPGTRLTVL.

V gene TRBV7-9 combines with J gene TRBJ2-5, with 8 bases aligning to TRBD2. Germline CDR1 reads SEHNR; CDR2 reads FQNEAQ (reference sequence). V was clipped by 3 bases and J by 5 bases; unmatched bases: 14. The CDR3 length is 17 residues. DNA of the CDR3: TGTGCCAGCAGCTTGATTTCGGGACTAGAAGTTTGGGAGACCCAGTACTTC. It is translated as CASSLISGLEVWETQYF.

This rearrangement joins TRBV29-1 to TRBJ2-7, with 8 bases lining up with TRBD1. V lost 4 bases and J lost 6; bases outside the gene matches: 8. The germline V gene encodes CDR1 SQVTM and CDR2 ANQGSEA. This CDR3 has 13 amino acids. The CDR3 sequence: CSVVGQGYSEQYF. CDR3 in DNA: TGCAGCGTTGTCGGACAGGGTTACAGCGAGCAGTACTTC.

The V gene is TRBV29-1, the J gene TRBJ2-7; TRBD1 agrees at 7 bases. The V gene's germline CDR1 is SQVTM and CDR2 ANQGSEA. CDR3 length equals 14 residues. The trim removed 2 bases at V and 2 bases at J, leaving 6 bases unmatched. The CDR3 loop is CSVETPGQTYEQYF. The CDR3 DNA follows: TGCAGCGTTGAAACCCCGGGACAGACCTACGAGCAGTACTTC.

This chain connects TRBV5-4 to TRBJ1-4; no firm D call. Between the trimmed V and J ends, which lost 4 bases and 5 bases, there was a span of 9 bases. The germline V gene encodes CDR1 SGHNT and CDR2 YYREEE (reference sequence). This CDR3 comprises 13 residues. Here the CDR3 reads CASSIRANEKLFF. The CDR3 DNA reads TGTGCCAGCAGCATTCGAGCAAATGAAAAACTGTTTTTT.

CDR3 nucleotide sequence: TGTGCCATCAGTGGAGGACACGTCGAGCGGGCCGCACACAATGAGCAGTTCTTC. Translation gives CAISGGHVERAAHNEQFF. The gene calls are TRBV10-3 and TRBJ2-1; D may be TRBD2 (6 bases). Trimming removed 4 bases from V and 5 bases from J, with 24 bases in between. The CDR3 is 18 residues long. Germline-derived CDR1 and CDR2 are ENHRY and SYGVKD.

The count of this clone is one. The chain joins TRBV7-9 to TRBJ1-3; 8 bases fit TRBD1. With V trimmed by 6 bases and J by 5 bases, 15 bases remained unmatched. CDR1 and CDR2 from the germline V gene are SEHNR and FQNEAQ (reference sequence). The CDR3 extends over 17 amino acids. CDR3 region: CASRLDREGGQRNTIYF. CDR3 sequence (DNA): TGTGCCAGCAGACTGGACAGGGAAGGAGGGCAAAGAAACACCATATATTTT.

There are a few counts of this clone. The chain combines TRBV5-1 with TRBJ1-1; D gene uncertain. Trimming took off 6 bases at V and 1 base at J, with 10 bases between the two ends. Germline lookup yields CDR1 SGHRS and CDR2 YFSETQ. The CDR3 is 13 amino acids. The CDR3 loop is CASTVGRNTEAFF. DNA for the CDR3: TGCGCCAGCACAGTAGGGAGGAACACTGAAGCTTTCTTT.

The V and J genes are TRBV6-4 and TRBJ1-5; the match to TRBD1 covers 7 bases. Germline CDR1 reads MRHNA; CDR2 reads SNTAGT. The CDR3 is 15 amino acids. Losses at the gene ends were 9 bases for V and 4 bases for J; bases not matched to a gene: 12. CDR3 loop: CASSGRRGNNQPQHF. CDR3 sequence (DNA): TGTGCCAGTTCGGGTCGCAGGGGGAATAATCAGCCCCAGCATTTT.

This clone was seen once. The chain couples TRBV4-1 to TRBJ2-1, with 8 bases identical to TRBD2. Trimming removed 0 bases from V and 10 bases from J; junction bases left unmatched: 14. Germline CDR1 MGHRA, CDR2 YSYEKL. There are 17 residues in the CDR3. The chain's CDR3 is CASSQDGSSGRNREQFF. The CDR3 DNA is TGCGCCAGCAGCCAAGATGGGTCTAGCGGGCGTAACCGCGAGCAGTTCTTC.

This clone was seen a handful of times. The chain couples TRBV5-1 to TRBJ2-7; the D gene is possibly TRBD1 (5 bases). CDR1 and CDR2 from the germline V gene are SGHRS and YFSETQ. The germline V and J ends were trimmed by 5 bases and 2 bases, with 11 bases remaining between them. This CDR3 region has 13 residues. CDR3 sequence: CASRLDSAYEQYF. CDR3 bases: TGCGCCAGCAGATTAGACAGCGCCTACGAGCAGTACTTC.

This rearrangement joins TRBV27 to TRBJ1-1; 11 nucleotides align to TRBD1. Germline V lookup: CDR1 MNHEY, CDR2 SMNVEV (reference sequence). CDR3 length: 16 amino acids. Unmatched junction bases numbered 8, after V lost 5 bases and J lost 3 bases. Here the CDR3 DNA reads TGTGCCAGCAGTCATGGACAGGGGGCATGGGACACTGAAGCTTTCTTT. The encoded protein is CASSHGQGAWDTEAFF.

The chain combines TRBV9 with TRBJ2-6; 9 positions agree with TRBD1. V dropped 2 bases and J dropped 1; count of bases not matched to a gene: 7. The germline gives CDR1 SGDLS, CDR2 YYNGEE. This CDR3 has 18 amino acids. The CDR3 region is CASSVTGTGISGANVLTF. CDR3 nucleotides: TGTGCCAGCAGCGTCACCGGGACAGGGATTTCTGGGGCCAACGTCCTGACTTTC.

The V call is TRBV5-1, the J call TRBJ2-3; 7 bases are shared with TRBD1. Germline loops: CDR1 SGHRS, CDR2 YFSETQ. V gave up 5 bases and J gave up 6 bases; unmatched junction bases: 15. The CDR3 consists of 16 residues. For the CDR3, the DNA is TGCGCCAGCAGGATCGGACAGGCAGCAGTTTGGGATACGCAGTATTTT. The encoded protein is CASRIGQAAVWDTQYF.

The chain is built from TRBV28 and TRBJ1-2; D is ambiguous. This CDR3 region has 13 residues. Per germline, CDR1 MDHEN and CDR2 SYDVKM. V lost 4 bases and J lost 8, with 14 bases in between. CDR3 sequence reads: CASSSDPSRGYTF. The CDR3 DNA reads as TGTGCCAGCAGTTCAGACCCCTCGCGGGGCTACACCTTC.

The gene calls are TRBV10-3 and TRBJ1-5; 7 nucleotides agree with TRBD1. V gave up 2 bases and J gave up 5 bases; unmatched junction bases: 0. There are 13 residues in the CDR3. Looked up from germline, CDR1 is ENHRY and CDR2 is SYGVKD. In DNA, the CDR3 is TGTGCCATCAGTGAGGACAGGGATCAGCCCCAGCATTTT. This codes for CAISEDRDQPQHF.

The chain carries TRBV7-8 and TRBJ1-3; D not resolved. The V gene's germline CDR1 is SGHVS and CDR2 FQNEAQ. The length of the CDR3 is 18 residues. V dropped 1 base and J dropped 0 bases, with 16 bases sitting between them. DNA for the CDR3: TGTGCCAGCAGCTTAGAGACTAACCCCTTGAGCTCTGGAAACACCATATATTTT. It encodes CASSLETNPLSSGNTIYF.

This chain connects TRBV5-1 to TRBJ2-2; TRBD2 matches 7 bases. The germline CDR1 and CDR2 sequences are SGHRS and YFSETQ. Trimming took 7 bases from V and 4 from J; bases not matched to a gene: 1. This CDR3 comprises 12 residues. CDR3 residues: CASPGGTGELFF. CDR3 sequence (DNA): TGCGCCAGCCCGGGGGGCACCGGGGAGCTGTTTTTT.